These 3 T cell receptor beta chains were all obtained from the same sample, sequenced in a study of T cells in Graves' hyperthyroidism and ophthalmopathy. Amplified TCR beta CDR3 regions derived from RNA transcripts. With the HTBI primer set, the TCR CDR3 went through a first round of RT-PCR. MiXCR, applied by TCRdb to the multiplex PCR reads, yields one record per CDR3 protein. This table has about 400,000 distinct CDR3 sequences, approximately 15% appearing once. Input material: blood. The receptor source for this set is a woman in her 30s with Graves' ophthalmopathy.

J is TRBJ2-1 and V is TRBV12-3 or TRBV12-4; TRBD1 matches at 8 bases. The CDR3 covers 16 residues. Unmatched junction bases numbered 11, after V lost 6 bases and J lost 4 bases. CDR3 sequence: CASRETGTGPYNEQFF. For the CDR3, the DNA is TGTGCCAGCAGAGAAACCGGGACAGGACCTTACAATGAGCAGTTCTTC.

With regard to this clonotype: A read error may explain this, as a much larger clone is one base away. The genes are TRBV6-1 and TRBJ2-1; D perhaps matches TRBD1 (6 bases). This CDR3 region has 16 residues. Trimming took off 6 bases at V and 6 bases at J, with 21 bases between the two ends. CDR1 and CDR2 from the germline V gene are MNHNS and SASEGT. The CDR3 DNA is TGTGCCAGCAGCGCGAGAGCAGGGGTCGCGCTCAATGAGCAGTTCTTC. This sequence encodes CASSARAGVALNEQFF.

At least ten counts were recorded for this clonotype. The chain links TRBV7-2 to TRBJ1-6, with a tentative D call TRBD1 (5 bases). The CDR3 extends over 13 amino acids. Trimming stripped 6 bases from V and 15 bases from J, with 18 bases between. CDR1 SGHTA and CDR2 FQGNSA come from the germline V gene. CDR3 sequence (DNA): TGTGCCAGCAGTTTAACTACCGGGACGGGCCTCCACTTT. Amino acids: CASSLTTGTGLHF.